These 2 T cell receptor beta chains were sequenced from one sample in a study of T cells in Graves' hyperthyroidism and ophthalmopathy. Amplification of TCR beta CDR3 regions used RNA as the template. First-round RT-PCR targeting the TCR CDR3 was performed with the HTBI primer set. TCRdb reprocessed the multiplex PCR reads via MiXCR and lists one record per CDR3 protein. The sample has 500,000 to 600,000 distinct CDR3 sequences; roughly 50% are singletons. The material sequenced was peripheral blood or thyroid tissue (not recorded which). The receptors come from a woman younger than 30 with Graves' hyperthyroidism.

This clonotype has ten or more counts. The rearrangement uses TRBV27 and TRBJ1-6; D not resolved. The V gene lost 6 bases and the J gene lost 7 bases, with 7 bases spanning the gap. This CDR3 comprises 12 residues. Germline-derived CDR1 and CDR2 are MNHEY and SMNVEV (reference sequence). CDR3 amino acids: CASRTGNSPLHF. CDR3 nucleotide sequence: TGTGCCAGCAGGACTGGGAATTCACCCCTCCACTTT.

The chain is built from TRBV20-1 and TRBJ1-1; 8 bases fit TRBD1. Germline V gene sequence: CDR1 DFQATT, CDR2 SNEGSKA (reference sequence). CDR3 size: 11 residues. The DNA of the CDR3 is TGCAGGGCCTCACAGGGGGTGATGACTTTCTTT. It yields the protein CRASQGVMTFF.